This T cell receptor (beta chain) originates from a study of OX40 agonist ivuxolimab in advanced cancers. The junction had 7 bases not matched to a gene; V was cut back by 6 bases and J by 3 bases. The V gene's germline CDR1 is MNHEY and CDR2 SMNVEV (reference sequence). The CDR3 sequence is 15 residues long. Libraries were prepared by immunoSEQ multiplex PCR; TCRdb keeps only in-frame clonotypes and omits some of them. The sample holds roughly 60,000 clones, 85% to 90% seen once. This clone was observed once. The TCR comes from an adult with an advanced solid tumor such as melanoma, head and neck, liver or kidney cancer. The chain has TRBV27 and TRBJ2-7; 11 nucleotides agree with TRBD1. This specimen was CD4+ or CD8+ T cells sorted from blood, taken in a trial of the OX40 agonist ivuxolimab. This CDR3 reads CASRLTGTGGYEQYF. The CDR3 nucleotides read TGTGCCAGCAGACTAACCGGGACAGGGGGCTACGAGCAGTACTTC.